This TCR beta chain was sequenced in a study of T cell changes during pregnancy in multiple sclerosis (dated by TCRdb to about 2019). Background on the whole study: The study examined how the T cell repertoire changed over the course of pregnancy in women with multiple sclerosis.

In regard to this clone: Its antigen remains unidentified. No base-level quality is on record; no much larger clone is a single base apart.

The germline V gene sets CDR1 to KGHSH and CDR2 to LQKENI. CDR3 length: 15 amino acids, cysteine to phenylalanine. The retained sequence is limited to the CDR3, 45 bases, with the frame set at the first base. The junction shows trimming of 3 bases on V and 1 base on J, plus 12 bases between the germline ends. Receptor libraries were prepared by the immunoSEQ multiplex PCR assay. TCRdb holds this immuneACCESS table with in-frame rearrangements only. Some clones are missing; in checked studies, unresolved V genes explain under half, and the rest has no known cause. The sample has over 25,000 clones on record, roughly nine tenths of them singletons. The leading ten clones occupy under 8% of the sample.

The receptor was derived from a female donor with multiple sclerosis, enrolled in a pregnancy study. The chain is assembled from TRBV18 and TRBJ1-2, with TRBD1 as a weak D call on 6 bases. The material sequenced was CD8+ T cells from peripheral blood mononuclear cells, taken before pregnancy. CDR3 reads: CASSPRGADNYGYTF. The DNA is as follows: TGTGCCAGCTCACCGCGGGGGGCTGATAACTATGGCTACACCTTC.